A selection of T cell receptor beta chains follows, all from one sample in a study of blood T cell repertoires in COVID-19. Measured with immunoSEQ multiplex PCR; TCRdb has only the in-frame clones, and not every one. The table shows 250,000 to 350,000 clones, with more than 75% occurring only once. The specimen sequenced was PBMCs or T cells enriched from blood (not recorded which). These receptors were taken from a woman between 55 and 75 years old in a cohort exposed to, infected with or recovered from COVID-19 (not recorded which). Each CDR3 is given with its conserved first and last residue. The D gene is left open where the match is weak. Size tells how often a clone was seen (once, few, many) or the class of an expanded clone, and some rows leave it out.

CDR3nt,CDR3aa,abundance,d_gene,v_gene,j_gene
TGTGCCAGCAGTAGGAGCGGGCCCTCCTACGAGCAGTACTTC,CASSRSGPSYEQYF,.,.,TRBV6-5,TRBJ2-7
TGTGCCAGCAGCTTACAGGTTCGCTCTGGAAACACCATATATTTT,CASSLQVRSGNTIYF,.,.,TRBV7-9,TRBJ1-3
TGTGCCACACGCAGGGGGCTAATCAATCAGCCCCAGCATTTT,CATRRGLINQPQHF,.,TRBD1,TRBV28,TRBJ1-5
TGTGCCAGCAGTTCCACAGGGGGCGCGAGAGCGTGGGACTTC,CASSSTGGARAWDF,.,TRBD1,TRBV6-2/TRBV6-3,TRBJ1-2
TGTGCCAGCAGCCTAACAGGGTCTGGGGCCAACGTCCTGACTTTC,CASSLTGSGANVLTF,once,.,TRBV6-6,TRBJ2-6
TGCGCCAGCAGCTTGGAATCAAGAGGAGGCAGGACTGAAGCTTTCTTT,CASSLESRGGRTEAFF,few,.,TRBV5-1,TRBJ1-1
TGTGCTACCTCAAAACAGGGGGCTGGTGGGGCCAACGTCCTGACTTTC,CATSKQGAGGANVLTF,.,TRBD1,TRBV30,TRBJ2-6
TGTGCCAGCAGCCAGGGCGTGCGAAATTCACCCCTCCACTTT,CASSQGVRNSPLHF,.,.,TRBV4-2,TRBJ1-6
TGTGCCAGCTCACCACGGTCGAGGCTAGCGGGAAACAATGAGCAGTTCTTC,CASSPRSRLAGNNEQFF,.,TRBD2,TRBV18,TRBJ2-1
TGTGCCAGCAGCCAGCTGGGACAGTACTACGAGCAGTACTTC,CASSQLGQYYEQYF,.,TRBD1,TRBV11-2,TRBJ2-7
TGTGCCAGCAGCTTAGGAGGGGGGGCGTATAGGGAGCAGTACTTC,CASSLGGGAYREQYF,.,.,TRBV11-2,TRBJ2-7
TGTGCCAGCAGCCAGGACCACCTGACAGGGGGCTTTTACGAGCAGTACTTC,CASSQDHLTGGFYEQYF,.,TRBD1,TRBV14,TRBJ2-7
TGTGCCAGCAGTTTACACACACCCGACTCTGGGGCCAACGTCCTGACTTTC,CASSLHTPDSGANVLTF,few,.,TRBV28,TRBJ2-6
TGTGCCAGCAGTTTTCAGGGCGGCTACACCTTC,CASSFQGGYTF,.,.,TRBV28,TRBJ1-2
TGTGCCAGCAGTTTAGGCAGTCTGAACACTGAAGCTTTCTTT,CASSLGSLNTEAFF,.,.,TRBV27,TRBJ1-1
TGTGCCAGCAGCCGACTTAGCGGGGTCTACGAGCAGTACTTC,CASSRLSGVYEQYF,.,TRBD2,TRBV28,TRBJ2-7
TGTGCCAGCAGCTTTCGGCGGGAGTCGAATGAGCAGTTCTTC,CASSFRRESNEQFF,.,TRBD2,TRBV7-2,TRBJ2-1
TGCAGCGCCAAGAGCGTCTCCTACGAGCAGTACTTC,CSAKSVSYEQYF,once,.,TRBV29-1,TRBJ2-7
TGTGCCAGCAGCCATCGACAGAACACTGAAGCTTTCTTT,CASSHRQNTEAFF,.,.,TRBV6-2/TRBV6-3,TRBJ1-1
TGTGCCAGTAGTCTGTCAGCGGGCCGCTCCTACAATGAGCAGTTCTTC,CASSLSAGRSYNEQFF,.,.,TRBV19,TRBJ2-1
TGTGCCAGCAGCGTGGGACTAGCGGTCTACAATGAGCAGTTCTTC,CASSVGLAVYNEQFF,.,TRBD2,TRBV9,TRBJ2-1
TGTGCCAGCAGCTTTCAATCTGGGGCCAACGTCCTGACTTTC,CASSFQSGANVLTF,.,.,TRBV9,TRBJ2-6
TGTGCCACCTCAACTCGAGCTAAAACTAGCACAGATACGCAGTATTTT,CATSTRAKTSTDTQYF,.,.,TRBV7-6,TRBJ2-3
TGTGCCTGGAGTGTAAACAGCATGAACACTGAAGCTTTCTTT,CAWSVNSMNTEAFF,.,.,TRBV30,TRBJ1-1
TGTGCCAGCAGCTTAACGCGTCCTGGAAACACCATATATTTT,CASSLTRPGNTIYF,.,.,TRBV11-2,TRBJ1-3
TGTGCCAGTAGTATGGGGGATCAGGGGGCGGGGCAGCCCCAGCATTTT,CASSMGDQGAGQPQHF,.,TRBD1,TRBV19,TRBJ1-5
TGCGCCAGCAGTGAAGGGACTAGCGAGGCCGGGGAGCTGTTTTTT,CASSEGTSEAGELFF,.,TRBD2,TRBV10-1,TRBJ2-2
TGTGCCAGCAGGAGAGGAAAGAACACTGAAGCTTTCTTT,CASRRGKNTEAFF,.,.,TRBV6-5,TRBJ1-1
TGTGCCTGGAGTTGGGGCAGAGGGGGCGAGCAGTACTTC,CAWSWGRGGEQYF,once,.,TRBV30,TRBJ2-7
TGTGCCAGCAGCTTACAGGGGGCCCTAGACCCCAACGTTCAGTTCTTC,CASSLQGALDPNVQFF,.,TRBD1,TRBV11-1,TRBJ2-1
TGTGCCACCCGGCTAGGGGGAGGGGGCACAGATACGCAGTATTTT,CATRLGGGGTDTQYF,.,.,TRBV19,TRBJ2-3
TGTGCCAGTCAGGGGGGCTTAAACTATGGCTACACCTTC,CASQGGLNYGYTF,.,TRBD1,TRBV28,TRBJ1-2
TGTGCCAGCAGCTTAGGACCAGCGGGAGGAACCTACAATGAGCAGTTCTTC,CASSLGPAGGTYNEQFF,once,TRBD2,TRBV11-2,TRBJ2-1
TGTGCCAGCACCTTTTCCCAAGCCGGGGAGGGTGGGGATGAGCAGTTCTTC,CASTFSQAGEGGDEQFF,.,TRBD2,TRBV28,TRBJ2-1
TGTGCCAGCAGCCGCCCGGGACAGAGTTCCTACGAGCAGTACTTC,CASSRPGQSSYEQYF,.,TRBD1,TRBV14,TRBJ2-7
TGCGCCAGCAGCGCTGGGACAGCCACAGATACGCAGTATTTT,CASSAGTATDTQYF,.,TRBD1,TRBV5-1,TRBJ2-3
TGTGCCAGCAGTTACTCTGGCGGGAGTCGTTATGAGCAGTTCTTC,CASSYSGGSRYEQFF,.,TRBD2,TRBV6-2/TRBV6-3,TRBJ2-1
TGCGCCAGCAGAGCAGGGGGTTTCCAAGAGACCCAGTACTTC,CASRAGGFQETQYF,.,TRBD1,TRBV5-1,TRBJ2-5
TGTGCCACCAGTGATACCTCACAGGGGAAGTACGAGCAGTACTTC,CATSDTSQGKYEQYF,.,TRBD1,TRBV24-1,TRBJ2-7
TGTGCCAGCAGCTTAGACAGGGTCCCTTACGAGCAGTACTTC,CASSLDRVPYEQYF,.,.,TRBV7-8,TRBJ2-7
TGTGCCAGCAGTGAATCAGGCACCCATTTTTACTCCTACAATGAGCAGTTCTTC,CASSESGTHFYSYNEQFF,.,.,TRBV2,TRBJ2-1
TGTGCCAGCGGCCACTCTGGGGCCAACGTCCTGACTTTC,CASGHSGANVLTF,once,.,TRBV27,TRBJ2-6
TGTGCCACCACGACGGGGTATGGCTACACCTTC,CATTTGYGYTF,once,.,TRBV28,TRBJ1-2
TGTGCCAGCAGTTTATCGAGGCTAGCGGGAGACCCAGAGACCCAGTACTTC,CASSLSRLAGDPETQYF,once,TRBD2,TRBV27,TRBJ2-5